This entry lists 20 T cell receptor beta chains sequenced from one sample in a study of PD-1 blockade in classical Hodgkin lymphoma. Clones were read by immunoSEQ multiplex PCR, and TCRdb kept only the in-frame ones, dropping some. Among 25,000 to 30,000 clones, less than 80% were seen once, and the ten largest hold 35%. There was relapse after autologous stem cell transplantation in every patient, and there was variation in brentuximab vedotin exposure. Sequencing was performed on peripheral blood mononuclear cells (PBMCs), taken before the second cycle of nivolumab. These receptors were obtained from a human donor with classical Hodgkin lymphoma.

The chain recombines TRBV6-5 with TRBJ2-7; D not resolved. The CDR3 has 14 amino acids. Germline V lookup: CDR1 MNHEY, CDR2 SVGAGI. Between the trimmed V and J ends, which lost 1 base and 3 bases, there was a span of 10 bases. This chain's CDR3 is CASSYLGRGYEQYF. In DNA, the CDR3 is TGTGCCAGCAGTTACTTGGGTCGCGGCTACGAGCAGTACTTC.

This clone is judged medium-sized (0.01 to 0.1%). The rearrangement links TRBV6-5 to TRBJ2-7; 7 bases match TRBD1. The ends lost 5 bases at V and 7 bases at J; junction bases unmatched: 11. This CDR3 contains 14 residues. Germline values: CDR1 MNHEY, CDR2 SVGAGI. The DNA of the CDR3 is TGTGCCAGCAGTACCGGGGACAGATCCGATGAGCAGTACTTC. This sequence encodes CASSTGDRSDEQYF.

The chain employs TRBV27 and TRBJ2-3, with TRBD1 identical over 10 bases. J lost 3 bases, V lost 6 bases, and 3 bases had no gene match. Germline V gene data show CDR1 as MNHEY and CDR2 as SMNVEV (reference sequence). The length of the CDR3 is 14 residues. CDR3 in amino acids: CASRGQGGTDTQYF. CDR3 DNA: TGTGCCAGCAGAGGACAGGGGGGGACAGATACGCAGTATTTT.

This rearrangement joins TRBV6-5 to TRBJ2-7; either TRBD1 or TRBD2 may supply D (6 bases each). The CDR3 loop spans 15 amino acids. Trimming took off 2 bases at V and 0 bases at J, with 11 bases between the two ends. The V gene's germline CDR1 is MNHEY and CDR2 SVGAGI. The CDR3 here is CASSYGGTSSYEQYF. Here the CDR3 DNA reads TGTGCCAGCAGTTACGGCGGGACATCCTCCTACGAGCAGTACTTC.

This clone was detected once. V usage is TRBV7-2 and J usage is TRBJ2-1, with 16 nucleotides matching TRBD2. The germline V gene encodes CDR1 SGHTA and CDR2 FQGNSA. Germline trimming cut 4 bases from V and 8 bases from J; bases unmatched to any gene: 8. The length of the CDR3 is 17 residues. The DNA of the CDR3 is TGTGCCAGCAGCTCCGGGACTAGCGGGGGGGTCTGGGATGAGCAGTTCTTC. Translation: CASSSGTSGGVWDEQFF.

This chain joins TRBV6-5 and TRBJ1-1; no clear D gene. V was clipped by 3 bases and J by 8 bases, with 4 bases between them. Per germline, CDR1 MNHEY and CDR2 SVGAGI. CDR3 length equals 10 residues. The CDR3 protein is CASSYLEAFF. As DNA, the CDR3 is TGTGCCAGCAGTTATCTCGAAGCTTTCTTT.

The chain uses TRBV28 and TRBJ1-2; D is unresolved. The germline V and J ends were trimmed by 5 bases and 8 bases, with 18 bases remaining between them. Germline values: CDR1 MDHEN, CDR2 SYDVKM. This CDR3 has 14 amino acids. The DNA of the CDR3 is TGTGCCAGCAGTAATAACCTTATGGGCCACGGCTACACCTTC. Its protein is CASSNNLMGHGYTF.

The CDR3 loop reads CASKGENEQFF. CDR3 nucleotides: TGCGCCAGCAAAGGCGAGAATGAGCAGTTCTTC. This chain joins TRBV5-1 and TRBJ2-1; D call uncertain. The CDR3 length is 11 residues. Germline CDR1 SGHRS, CDR2 YFSETQ. Between the trimmed V and J ends, which lost 6 bases and 7 bases, there was a span of 8 bases.

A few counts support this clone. In nucleotides, the CDR3 is TGTGCCAGCAGCTCGACAGGGCTCAACACTGAAGCTTTCTTT. Amino acids: CASSSTGLNTEAFF. J is TRBJ1-1 and V is TRBV11-2; TRBD1 agrees at 7 bases. This CDR3 comprises 14 residues. J was trimmed by 2 bases and V by 4 bases; bases with no gene match: 4. CDR1 is SGHAT, CDR2 FQNNGV, per germline.

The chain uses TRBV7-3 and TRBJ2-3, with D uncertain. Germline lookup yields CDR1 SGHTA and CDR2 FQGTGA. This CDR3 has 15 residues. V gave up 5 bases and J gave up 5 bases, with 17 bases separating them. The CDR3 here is CASSPQGPSGDTQYF. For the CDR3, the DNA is TGTGCCAGCAGCCCCCAAGGACCATCTGGAGATACGCAGTATTTT.

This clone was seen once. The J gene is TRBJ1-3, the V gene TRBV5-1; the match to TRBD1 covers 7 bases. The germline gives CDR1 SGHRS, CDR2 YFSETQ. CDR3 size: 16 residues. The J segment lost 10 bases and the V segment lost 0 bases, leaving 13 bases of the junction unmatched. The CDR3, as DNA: TGCGCCAGCAGCTTGGAGGGGGCCACCCGTGTTGATACCATATATTTT. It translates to CASSLEGATRVDTIYF.

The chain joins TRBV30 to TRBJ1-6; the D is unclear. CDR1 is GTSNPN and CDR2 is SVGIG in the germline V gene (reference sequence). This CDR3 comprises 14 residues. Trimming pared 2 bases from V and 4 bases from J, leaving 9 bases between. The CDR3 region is CAWSQEDYNSPLHF. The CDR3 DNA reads TGTGCCTGGAGTCAGGAGGATTATAATTCACCCCTCCACTTT.

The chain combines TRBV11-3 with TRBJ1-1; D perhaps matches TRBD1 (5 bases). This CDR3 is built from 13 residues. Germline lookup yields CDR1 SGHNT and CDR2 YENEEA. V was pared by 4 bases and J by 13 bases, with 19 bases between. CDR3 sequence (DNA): TGTGCCAGCAGCTCCAGCTTGAGACAGCCTTATTTCTTT. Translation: CASSSSLRQPYFF.

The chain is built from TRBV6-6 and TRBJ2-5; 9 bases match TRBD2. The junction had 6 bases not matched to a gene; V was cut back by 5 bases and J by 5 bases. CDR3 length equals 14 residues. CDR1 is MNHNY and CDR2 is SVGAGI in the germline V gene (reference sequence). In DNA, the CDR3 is TGTGCCAGCAGTCCTGCTAGCGGGGCGGAGACCCAGTACTTC. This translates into CASSPASGAETQYF.

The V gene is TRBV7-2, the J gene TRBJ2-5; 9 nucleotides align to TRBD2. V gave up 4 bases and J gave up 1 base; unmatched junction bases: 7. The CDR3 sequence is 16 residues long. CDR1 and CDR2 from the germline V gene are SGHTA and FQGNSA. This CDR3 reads CASSYQGAGGQETQYF. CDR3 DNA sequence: TGTGCCAGCAGCTACCAGGGAGCGGGGGGCCAAGAGACCCAGTACTTC.

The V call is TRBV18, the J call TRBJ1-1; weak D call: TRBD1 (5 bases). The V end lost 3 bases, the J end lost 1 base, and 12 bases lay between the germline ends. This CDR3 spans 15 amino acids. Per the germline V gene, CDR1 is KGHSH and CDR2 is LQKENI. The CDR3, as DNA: TGTGCCAGCTCACCCTCGGGGGAGCCGAACACTGAAGCTTTCTTT. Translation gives CASSPSGEPNTEAFF. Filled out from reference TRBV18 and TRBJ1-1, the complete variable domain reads NAGVMQNPRHLVRRRGQEARLRCSPMKGHSHVYWYRQLPEEGLKFMVYLQKENIIDESGMPKERFSAEFPKEGPSILRIQQVVRGDSAAYFCASSPSGEPNTEAFFGQGTRLTVV.

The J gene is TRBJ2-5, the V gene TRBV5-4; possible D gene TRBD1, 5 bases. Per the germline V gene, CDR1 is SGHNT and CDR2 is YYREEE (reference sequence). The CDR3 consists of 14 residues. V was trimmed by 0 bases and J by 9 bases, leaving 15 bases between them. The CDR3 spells CASSLGGQSTAQYF. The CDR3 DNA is TGTGCCAGCAGCTTGGGGGGCCAGAGCACGGCCCAGTACTTC.

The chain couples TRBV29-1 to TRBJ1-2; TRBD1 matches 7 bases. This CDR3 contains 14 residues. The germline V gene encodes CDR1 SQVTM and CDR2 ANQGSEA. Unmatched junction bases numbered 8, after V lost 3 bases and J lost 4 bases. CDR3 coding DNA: TGCAGCGTTGAGCCCCAGGGGGGGACCTATGGCTACACCTTC. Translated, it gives CSVEPQGGTYGYTF.

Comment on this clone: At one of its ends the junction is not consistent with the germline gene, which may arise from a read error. As DNA, the CDR3 is TGTGCTAGCAGCCCCGGGACAGGGAGAGAGACCCAGTACTTC. It translates to CASSPGTGRETQYF. The chain has TRBV7-7 and TRBJ2-5, with 9 bases lining up with TRBD1. There are 14 residues in the CDR3. Germline V gene lookup returns CDR1 SSHAT and CDR2 FNYEAQ (reference sequence).

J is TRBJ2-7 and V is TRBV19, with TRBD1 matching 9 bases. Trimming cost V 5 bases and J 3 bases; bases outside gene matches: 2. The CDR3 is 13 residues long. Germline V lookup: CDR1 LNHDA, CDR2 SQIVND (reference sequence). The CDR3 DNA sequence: TGTGCCAGTAGTCGACAGGGGGACTACGAGCAGTACTTC. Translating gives CASSRQGDYEQYF. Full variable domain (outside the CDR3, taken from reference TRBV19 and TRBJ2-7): DGGITQSPKYLFRKEGQNVTLSCEQNLNHDAMYWYRQDPGQGLRLIYYSQIVNDFQKGDIAEGYSVSREKKESFPLTVTSAQKNPTAFYLCASSRQGDYEQYFGPGTRLTVT.